These 28 T cell receptor beta chains came from one sample sequenced in a study of blood T cell repertoires in COVID-19. Clones were sequenced by immunoSEQ multiplex PCR, and TCRdb holds only the in-frame ones, with some missing. The sample yields about 240,000 clones, roughly 85% seen once. The sequenced material came from peripheral blood. These receptors came from a woman younger than 35 with acute or convalescent COVID-19.

The chain's CDR3 is CASSRNGQYNSPLHF. In DNA form, the CDR3 reads TGTGCCAGCAGCCGTAACGGACAGTATAATTCACCCCTCCACTTT. The chain joins TRBV7-3 to TRBJ1-6; D possibly corresponds to TRBD1 (6 bases). V was clipped by 5 bases and J by 4 bases, with 12 bases between them. Per germline, CDR1 SGHTA and CDR2 FQGTGA. This CDR3 has 15 amino acids.

The chain combines TRBV5-1 with TRBJ1-4, with 9 bases that match TRBD1. Germline V gene data show CDR1 as SGHRS and CDR2 as YFSETQ. This CDR3 contains 15 residues. The trim removed 4 bases at V and 8 bases at J, leaving 9 bases unmatched. The CDR3 is CASSLQGADEEKLFF. The CDR3 DNA reads TGCGCCAGCAGCCTACAGGGGGCAGATGAAGAAAAACTGTTTTTT. The complete variable domain, with remaining parts taken from reference TRBV5-1 and TRBJ1-4, reads KAGVTQTPRYLIKTRGQQVTLSCSPISGHRSVSWYQQTPGQGLQFLFEYFSETQRNKGNFPGRFSGRQFSNSRSEMNVSTLELGDSALYLCASSLQGADEEKLFFGSGTQLSVL.

The rearrangement uses TRBV7-2 and TRBJ2-7; 7 bases are a match to TRBD2. The germline V gene encodes CDR1 SGHTA and CDR2 FQGNSA. This CDR3 spans 15 amino acids. Trimming cost V 3 bases and J 2 bases; bases outside gene matches: 7. Here the CDR3 reads CASSFSSGSPYEQYF. In DNA, the CDR3 is TGTGCCAGCAGCTTCTCTAGCGGTAGCCCCTACGAGCAGTACTTC. The variable domain in full, with the rest retrieved from reference TRBV7-2 and TRBJ2-7, is GAGVSQSPSNKVTEKGKDVELRCDPISGHTALYWYRQSLGQGLEFLIYFQGNSAPDKSGLPSDRFSAERTGGSVSTLTIQRTQQEDSAVYLCASSFSSGSPYEQYFGPGTRLTVT.

V gene TRBV4-2 combines with J gene TRBJ2-1; TRBD2 matches 10 bases. The CDR3 is 15 amino acids. Germline V lookup: CDR1 LGHNA, CDR2 YNFKEQ. J gave up 5 bases and V 5 bases, and 6 bases lay outside the gene matches. The CDR3 protein is CASSFLAGADNEQFF. For the CDR3, the DNA is TGTGCCAGCAGCTTCCTAGCGGGAGCAGACAATGAGCAGTTCTTC.

The count of this clone is one. The rearrangement uses TRBV15 and TRBJ1-5, with D uncertain. The CDR3 consists of 14 residues. Trimming took off 4 bases at V and 3 bases at J, with 10 bases between the two ends. Per the germline V gene, CDR1 is LNHNV and CDR2 is YYDKDF (reference sequence). The CDR3 nucleotides are TGTGCCACCAGCACCACCGAGTTCAATCAGCCCCAGCATTTT. Its translation: CATSTTEFNQPQHF.

The gene calls are TRBV19 and TRBJ2-7; 7 bases map to TRBD2. The CDR3 sequence is 14 residues long. V was clipped by 11 bases and J by 3 bases; unmatched bases: 13. Germline lookup yields CDR1 LNHDA and CDR2 SQIVND (reference sequence). DNA of the CDR3: TGTGCCTCAAATGGGGAGGGGCCTTACTACGAGCAGTACTTC. Translating it yields CASNGEGPYYEQYF.

The chain links TRBV9 to TRBJ1-1; TRBD1 agrees at 8 bases. Per the germline V gene, CDR1 is SGDLS and CDR2 is YYNGEE. V was pared by 4 bases and J by 5 bases, with 7 bases of the junction left unmatched. This CDR3 region has 14 residues. This chain's CDR3 is CASSLGQGGTEAFF. In nucleotides, the CDR3 is TGTGCCAGCAGCCTCGGACAGGGAGGGACTGAAGCTTTCTTT.

The chain links TRBV2 to TRBJ2-1; the D is unclear. V gave up 8 bases and J gave up 6 bases, with 14 bases separating them. The CDR3 has 13 amino acids. Germline V gene data show CDR1 as SNHLY and CDR2 as FYNNEI. CDR3: CASGSYAFNEQFF. The CDR3 DNA reads as TGTGCCAGCGGTTCCTACGCTTTCAATGAGCAGTTCTTC.

J is TRBJ2-2 and V is TRBV29-1, with 8 positions matching TRBD1. The V gene's germline CDR1 is SQVTM and CDR2 ANQGSEA. Losses at the gene ends were 6 bases for V and 6 bases for J; bases not matched to a gene: 18. CDR3 length: 17 amino acids. The chain's CDR3 is CSVYSPPGTGGAGELFF. The CDR3 DNA is TGCAGCGTCTACTCTCCCCCCGGGACAGGTGGGGCCGGGGAGCTGTTTTTT.

V gene TRBV18 combines with J gene TRBJ2-7; no reliable D call. Germline V CDR1 and CDR2: KGHSH, LQKENI. Trimming cost V 1 base and J 7 bases, with 8 bases left between them. The CDR3 is 12 residues long. The CDR3, as DNA: TGTGCCAGCTCACCACGTATGTTGGAGCAGTACTTC. Protein product: CASSPRMLEQYF.

V gene TRBV5-6 combines with J gene TRBJ1-2; no definite D call. The CDR3 loop spans 11 amino acids. V shed 2 bases and J shed 6 bases, with 5 bases lying between them. Germline V gives CDR1 SGHDT, CDR2 YYEEEE. The CDR3 spells CASSLFDGYTF. CDR3 coding DNA: TGTGCCAGCAGCTTATTCGATGGCTACACCTTC.

This rearrangement joins TRBV19 to TRBJ1-1, with a weak D call TRBD1 (5 bases). Between the trimmed V and J ends, which lost 0 bases and 4 bases, there was a span of 21 bases. Germline V gives CDR1 LNHDA, CDR2 SQIVND (reference sequence). The length of the CDR3 is 18 residues. CDR3: CASSIDPRAFDLGTEAFF. CDR3 sequence (DNA): TGTGCCAGTAGTATAGACCCCAGGGCTTTCGATTTAGGCACTGAAGCTTTCTTT.

The V and J genes are TRBV24-1 and TRBJ2-3; maybe TRBD2 (5 bases). The CDR3 runs 15 residues. CDR1 and CDR2 from the germline V gene are KGHDR and SFDVKD. With 9 bases removed from V and 0 bases from J, the gap between germline ends came to 15 bases. The CDR3 sequence is CATRRGRTSTDTQYF. CDR3 coding DNA: TGTGCCACCCGCCGAGGGCGGACTAGCACAGATACGCAGTATTTT.

The J gene is TRBJ2-7, the V gene TRBV7-2; D is possibly TRBD2 (5 bases). This CDR3 has 17 amino acids. The V gene lost 2 bases and the J gene lost 2 bases, with 19 bases spanning the gap. CDR1 and CDR2 (germline): SGHTA, FQGNSA. This CDR3 reads CASSLNSPQRRPYEQYF. In nucleotides, the CDR3 is TGTGCCAGCAGCTTAAATTCCCCCCAGCGGAGACCCTACGAGCAGTACTTC. Supplemented by reference TRBV7-2 and TRBJ2-7, the full variable domain reads GAGVSQSPSNKVTEKGKDVELRCDPISGHTALYWYRQSLGQGLEFLIYFQGNSAPDKSGLPSDRFSAERTGGSVSTLTIQRTQQEDSAVYLCASSLNSPQRRPYEQYFGPGTRLTVT.

V usage is TRBV7-9 and J usage is TRBJ2-5, with TRBD2 matching over 10 bases. This CDR3 has 17 residues. J gave up 0 bases and V 5 bases, and 9 bases lay outside the gene matches. Germline V CDR1 and CDR2: SEHNR, FQNEAQ (reference sequence). This CDR3 reads CASSQGLAAPYQETQYF. The CDR3 DNA is TGTGCCAGCAGCCAAGGACTAGCGGCACCTTACCAAGAGACCCAGTACTTC.

There are a few counts of this clone. The CDR3 protein is CASSLVFPGVNEKLFF. The CDR3 region has the DNA TGTGCCAGCAGCTTGGTGTTTCCGGGGGTGAATGAAAAACTGTTTTTT. The chain combines TRBV5-6 with TRBJ1-4; perhaps TRBD1 as D (5 bases). Between the trimmed V and J ends, which lost 0 bases and 5 bases, there was a span of 14 bases. The CDR3 has 16 residues. Germline V lookup: CDR1 SGHDT, CDR2 YYEEEE.

The sample holds a few counts of this clone. This sample includes further DNA sequences coding for the same CDR3. The chain combines TRBV6-2 or TRBV6-3 with TRBJ2-2, with TRBD2 matching over 12 bases. Germline V gives CDR1 MNHEY, CDR2 SVGEGT. The V segment lost 5 bases and the J segment 4 bases; nucleotides outside the gene matches: 2. CDR3 length: 15 amino acids. The CDR3 DNA is TGTGCCAGCAGTCTAGCGGGAGGGACCACCGGGGAGCTGTTTTTT. This sequence encodes CASSLAGGTTGELFF.

The rearrangement joins TRBV5-6 to TRBJ2-7; the match to TRBD1 covers 7 bases. The trim removed 4 bases at V and 4 bases at J, leaving 14 bases unmatched. CDR3 length equals 16 residues. CDR1 and CDR2 (germline): SGHDT, YYEEEE. The CDR3 loop is CASSDRARDRRYEQYF. The CDR3 nucleotides read TGTGCCAGCAGCGACCGAGCCCGGGACAGAAGATACGAGCAGTACTTC.

The J gene is TRBJ2-7, the V gene TRBV20-1; 12 nucleotides line up with TRBD2. V was clipped by 3 bases and J by 4 bases; unmatched bases: 7. Looked up from germline, CDR1 is DFQATT and CDR2 is SNEGSKA (reference sequence). The CDR3 has 15 residues. The CDR3 DNA reads as TGCAGTGCTAGTCTAGGACTAGCGGGACTGTACGAGCAGTACTTC. It translates to CSASLGLAGLYEQYF.

This sequence joins TRBV3-1 (or the pseudogene TRBV3-2) and TRBJ1-2; 10 bases line up with TRBD1. J gave up 4 bases and V 4 bases, and 6 bases lay outside the gene matches. The CDR3 covers 15 residues. Germline-derived CDR1 and CDR2 are LGHDT and YNNKEL (reference sequence). The CDR3 nucleotides are TGTGCCAGCAGCCCAGCGGGACAGGGGACCTATGGCTACACCTTC. Its protein is CASSPAGQGTYGYTF.

The chain uses TRBV7-9 and TRBJ2-2; D unclear. Trimming left V 3 bases short and J 5 bases short, with 16 bases between. Germline CDR1 reads SEHNR; CDR2 reads FQNEAQ (reference sequence). The CDR3 is made up of 16 amino acids. The CDR3 nucleotides read TGTGCCAGCAGCTTTTTTACGGAGCCCGGTACCGGGGAGCTGTTTTTT. Translation gives CASSFFTEPGTGELFF.

The chain has TRBV13 and TRBJ2-1, with 7 positions matching TRBD1. Per the germline V gene, CDR1 is PRHDT and CDR2 is FYEKMQ (reference sequence). The CDR3 is 15 amino acids. The V and J ends lost 0 bases and 10 bases, in that order; junction bases with no gene match: 9. The CDR3: CASSLGLQRQGEQFF. The DNA for the CDR3 is TGTGCCAGCAGCTTAGGTCTTCAAAGACAGGGCGAGCAGTTCTTC. Variable domain in full (rest from reference TRBV13 and TRBJ2-1): AAGVIQSPRHLIKEKRETATLKCYPIPRHDTVYWYQQGPGQDPQFLISFYEKMQSDKGSIPDRFSAQQFSDYHSELNMSSLELGDSALYFCASSLGLQRQGEQFFGPGTRLTVL.

The rearrangement joins TRBV7-2 to TRBJ1-2; D may be TRBD1 (5 bases). CDR3 length: 13 amino acids. Germline V gene sequence: CDR1 SGHTA, CDR2 FQGNSA. V was clipped by 4 bases and J by 4 bases, with 10 bases between them. The CDR3 sequence is CASSSWGGYGYTF. The CDR3 nucleotides read TGTGCCAGCAGCTCCTGGGGGGGCTATGGCTACACCTTC.

The rearrangement links TRBV18 to TRBJ2-1, with TRBD2 matching 10 bases. Trimming removed 0 bases from V and 12 bases from J; junction bases left unmatched: 8. Germline V gene lookup returns CDR1 KGHSH and CDR2 LQKENI. The CDR3 has 15 amino acids. The CDR3 is CASSPPSLAGEAQFF. The CDR3 DNA sequence: TGTGCCAGCTCACCACCTTCCCTAGCGGGAGAAGCGCAGTTCTTC.

V and J are TRBV19 and TRBJ1-1; 9 bases map to TRBD1. CDR1 LNHDA and CDR2 SQIVND come from the germline V gene (reference sequence). The junction had 2 bases not matched to a gene; V was cut back by 6 bases and J by 3 bases. The CDR3 covers 13 residues. CDR3 nucleotides: TGTGCCAGTAGAGGGACAGGGCACACTGAAGCTTTCTTT. This sequence encodes CASRGTGHTEAFF.

The V and J genes are TRBV10-2 and TRBJ2-7, with D tentatively TRBD2 (6 bases). V lost 8 bases to trimming and J lost 3 bases, with 20 bases between them. The CDR3 totals 15 residues. Germline V CDR1 and CDR2: WSHSY, SAAADI. The CDR3 spells CASGHLAETNYEQYF. Written as DNA, the CDR3 is TGCGCCAGCGGCCATTTAGCGGAAACCAACTACGAGCAGTACTTC.

The chain links TRBV18 to TRBJ2-6; a possible D gene is TRBD2 (6 bases). Trimming removed 3 bases at V and 4 bases at J, with 22 bases between. The CDR3 totals 19 residues. Germline V CDR1 and CDR2: KGHSH, LQKENI. The CDR3 loop is CASSPLAGGIGSGANVLTF. CDR3 DNA: TGTGCCAGCTCACCCCTGGCAGGAGGGATCGGGTCCGGGGCCAACGTCCTGACTTTC. The full variable domain, its missing parts supplied by reference TRBV18 and TRBJ2-6, is NAGVMQNPRHLVRRRGQEARLRCSPMKGHSHVYWYRQLPEEGLKFMVYLQKENIIDESGMPKERFSAEFPKEGPSILRIQQVVRGDSAAYFCASSPLAGGIGSGANVLTFGAGSRLTVL.

The chain has TRBV6-2 or TRBV6-3 and TRBJ2-2, with D perhaps TRBD2 (5 bases). Germline CDR1 MNHEY, CDR2 SVGEGT. The CDR3 contains 14 residues. Between the trimmed V and J ends, which lost 5 bases and 6 bases, there was a span of 13 bases. This CDR3 reads CASSTGERAGELFF. CDR3 DNA sequence: TGTGCCAGCAGTACCGGGGAAAGGGCCGGGGAGCTGTTTTTT.